The rows below give T cell receptor beta chains drawn from one sample of a study of blood T cell repertoires in COVID-19. Method: immunoSEQ multiplex PCR; TCRdb's copy keeps in-frame clones and lacks some. The top ten clones hold about 31% of a sample with 150,000 to 160,000 clones, roughly 80% of them seen once. Material for sequencing was peripheral blood. The receptor source for this set is a woman aged 55-70 years with acute or convalescent COVID-19. Both conserved end residues are part of each CDR3. The D gene is left open where the match is weak. Size tells how often a clone was seen (once, few, many) or the class of an expanded clone, and some rows leave it out.

TRBJ2-2 TRBV5-8 TRBD1 - TGTGCCAGCAGCTTGACCCGGGACAGTCTTGGAGGGGAGCTGTTTTTT CASSLTRDSLGGELFF
TRBJ1-5 TRBV30 TRBD1 once TGTGCCTGGAGTGTACAGGGGGCTCAGCCCCAGCATTTT CAWSVQGAQPQHF
TRBJ2-3 TRBV5-1 TRBD2 - TGCGCCAGCAGCTTGGGGACTAGCAAATCGGATACGCAGTATTTT CASSLGTSKSDTQYF
TRBJ2-1 TRBV7-6 TRBD1 many TGTGCCAGCAGCCCAGCCTATGGACAGGGGGCGAAGTTCTTC CASSPAYGQGAKFF
TRBJ2-5 TRBV28 TRBD1 - TGTGCCAGCAGGGAACAGGGGCTGGAAGAGACCCAGTACTTC CASREQGLEETQYF
TRBJ1-2 TRBV19 - - TGTGCCAGTAGTATCGTCGCCGGGAGAGGCTACACCTTC CASSIVAGRGYTF
TRBJ2-3 TRBV18 TRBD2 - TGTGCCAGCTCACCACCCGGGACTAGCGGGGGCACAGATACGCAGTATTTT CASSPPGTSGGTDTQYF
TRBJ1-1 TRBV19 TRBD1 - TGTGCCAGTAGTATGGCAGGGACAGGGAACACTGAAGCTTTCTTT CASSMAGTGNTEAFF
TRBJ1-5 TRBV11-2 - once TGTGCCAGCAGCTCAGACAGAACTAGCAATCAGCCCCAGCATTTT CASSSDRTSNQPQHF
TRBJ1-1 TRBV18 - few TGTGCCAGCTCACCACCATCGGGTTCCCATATGAACACTGAAGCTTTCTTT CASSPPSGSHMNTEAFF
TRBJ1-5 TRBV2 - - TGTGCCAGCAATCGACAGGCTCAAGATCAGCCCCAGCATTTT CASNRQAQDQPQHF
TRBJ1-5 TRBV11-2 TRBD1 - TGTGCCAGCAGCCAACAGGGGGCTCAGCCCCAGCATTTT CASSQQGAQPQHF
TRBJ1-6 TRBV7-9 - - TGTGCCAGCAGCTTAGAAAGGGGGGGCGGTTCACCCCTCCACTTT CASSLERGGGSPLHF
TRBJ2-1 TRBV7-8 TRBD2 few TGTGCCAGCAGGTTAACTAGCGGGGCACTTAATGAGCAGTTCTTC CASRLTSGALNEQFF
TRBJ2-2 TRBV5-4 - - TGTGCCAGCAGCGAAGGCGGACAGTCATTTTCCGGGGAGCTGTTTTTT CASSEGGQSFSGELFF
TRBJ2-7 TRBV6-1 - - TGTGCCAGCAGTGAAGACAGGGCTGAACGGGACGAGCAGTACTTC CASSEDRAERDEQYF
TRBJ1-5 TRBV19 - - TGTGCCAGTAGTATAGGGGGGGTTTCGTTTCAGCCCCAGCATTTT CASSIGGVSFQPQHF
TRBJ1-2 TRBV20-1 - - TGCATTACTGGGGGGGTCGGCTACACCTTC CITGGVGYTF
TRBJ2-4 TRBV4-2 - once TGTGCCAGCAGCCAAGGTGCCTCCGGGGGGCCCAAAAACATTCAGTACTTC CASSQGASGGPKNIQYF
TRBJ2-1 TRBV5-1 TRBD1 - TGCGCCAGCAGCTTGGCGTCAGGGGGCCTCTACAATGAGCAGTTCTTC CASSLASGGLYNEQFF
TRBJ1-5 TRBV5-1 - - TGCGCCAGCAGCTTGGAGGGGTCCGAGAGGGGGCAGCCCCAGCATTTT CASSLEGSERGQPQHF
TRBJ1-2 TRBV15 TRBD1 - TGTGCCACCAGCCCCCACAGGGGGTTGTATGGCTACACCTTC CATSPHRGLYGYTF
TRBJ1-2 TRBV29-1 - - TGCAGCGTTGAGGGAGGGTTGAGCTATGGCTACACCTTC CSVEGGLSYGYTF
TRBJ2-1 TRBV9 - once TGTGCCAGCAGCGTAGATTTAGGGAGTGAGCAGTTCTTC CASSVDLGSEQFF
TRBJ2-5 TRBV6-5 - - TGTGCCAGCAGCCCACAGTTAGAGACCCAGTACTTC CASSPQLETQYF
TRBJ1-2 TRBV14 TRBD1 few TGTGCCAGCAGCCAGAGGACAGGGTTTGGCTACACCTTC CASSQRTGFGYTF
TRBJ1-6 TRBV12-3/TRBV12-4 - few TGTGCCAGCAGCAAAACAGGGTTCTCACCCCTCCACTTT CASSKTGFSPLHF
TRBJ2-7 TRBV7-8 - - TGTGCCAGCTCCCGGGGGATGGTCTCCTACGAGCAGTACTTC CASSRGMVSYEQYF
TRBJ1-4 TRBV18 - - TGTGCCAGCTCACCAACCCAGGGTGAGAAACTGTTTTTT CASSPTQGEKLFF
TRBJ1-2 TRBV2 TRBD1 - TGTGCCAGCAGCCGACAGGGGGAGGAGGCGGGCTACACCTTC CASSRQGEEAGYTF
TRBJ1-4 TRBV2 - - TGTGCCAACCGGGACTCTGATGAAAAACTGTTTTTT CANRDSDEKLFF
TRBJ1-2 TRBV3-1/TRBV3-2 - - TGTGCCAGCAGCCAGGAGCAGAGAAAAGGCACCTTC CASSQEQRKGTF